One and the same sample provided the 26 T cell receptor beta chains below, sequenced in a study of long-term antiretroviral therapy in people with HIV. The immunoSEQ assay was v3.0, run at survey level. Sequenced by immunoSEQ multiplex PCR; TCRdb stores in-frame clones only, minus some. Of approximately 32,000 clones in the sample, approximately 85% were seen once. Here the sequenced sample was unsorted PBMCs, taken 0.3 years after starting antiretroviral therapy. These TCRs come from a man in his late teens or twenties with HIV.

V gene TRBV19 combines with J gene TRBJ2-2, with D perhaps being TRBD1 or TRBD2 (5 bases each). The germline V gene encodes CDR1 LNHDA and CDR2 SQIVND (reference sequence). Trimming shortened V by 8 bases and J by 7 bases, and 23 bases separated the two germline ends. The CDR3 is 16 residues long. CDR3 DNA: TGTGCCAGTCATTCTCCGGGACGGAGATCGTTCGGGGAGCTGTTTTTT. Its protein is CASHSPGRRSFGELFF.

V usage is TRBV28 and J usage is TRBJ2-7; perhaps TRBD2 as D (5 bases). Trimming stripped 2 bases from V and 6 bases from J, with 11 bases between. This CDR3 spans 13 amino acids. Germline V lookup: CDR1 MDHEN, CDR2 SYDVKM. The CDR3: CASSLEGISEQYF. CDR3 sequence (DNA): TGTGCCAGCAGTTTAGAGGGAATCAGCGAGCAGTACTTC.

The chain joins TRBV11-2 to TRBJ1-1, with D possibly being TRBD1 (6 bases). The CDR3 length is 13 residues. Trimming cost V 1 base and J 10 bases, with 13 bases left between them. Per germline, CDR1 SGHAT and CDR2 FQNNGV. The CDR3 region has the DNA TGTGCCAGCAGCTTAGGGTCGGGGGCCGGAGCTTTCTTT. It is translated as CASSLGSGAGAFF.

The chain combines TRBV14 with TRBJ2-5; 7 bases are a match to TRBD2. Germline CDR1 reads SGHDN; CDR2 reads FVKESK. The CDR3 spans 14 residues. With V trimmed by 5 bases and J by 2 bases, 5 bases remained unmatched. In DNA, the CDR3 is TGTGCCAGCAGCTATTATAGCGGGCAAGAGACCCAGTACTTC. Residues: CASSYYSGQETQYF.

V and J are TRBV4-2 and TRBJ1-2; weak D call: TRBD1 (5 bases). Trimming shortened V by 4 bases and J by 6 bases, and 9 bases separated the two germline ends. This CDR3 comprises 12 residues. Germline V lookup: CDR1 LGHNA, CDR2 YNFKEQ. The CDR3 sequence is CASSLGRDGYTF. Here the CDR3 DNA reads TGTGCCAGCAGCCTTGGCAGGGATGGCTACACCTTC.

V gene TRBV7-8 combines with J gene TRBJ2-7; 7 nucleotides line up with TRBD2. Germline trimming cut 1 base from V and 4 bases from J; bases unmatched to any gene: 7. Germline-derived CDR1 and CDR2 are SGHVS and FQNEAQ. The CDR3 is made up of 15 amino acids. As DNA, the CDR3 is TGTGCCAGCAGCTTAGGAGCGGGGAGTGAGTACGAGCAGTACTTC. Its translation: CASSLGAGSEYEQYF. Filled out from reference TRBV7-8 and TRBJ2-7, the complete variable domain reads GAGVSQSPRYKVAKRGQDVALRCDPISGHVSLFWYQQALGQGPEFLTYFQNEAQLDKSGLPSDRFFAERPEGSVSTLKIQRTQQEDSAVYLCASSLGAGSEYEQYFGPGTRLTVT.

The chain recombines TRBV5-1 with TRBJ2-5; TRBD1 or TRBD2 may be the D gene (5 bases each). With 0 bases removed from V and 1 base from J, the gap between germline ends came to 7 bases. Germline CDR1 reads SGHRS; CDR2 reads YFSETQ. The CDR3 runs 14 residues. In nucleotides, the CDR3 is TGCGCCAGCAGCTTGGGGGGACCCCAAGAGACCCAGTACTTC. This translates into CASSLGGPQETQYF.

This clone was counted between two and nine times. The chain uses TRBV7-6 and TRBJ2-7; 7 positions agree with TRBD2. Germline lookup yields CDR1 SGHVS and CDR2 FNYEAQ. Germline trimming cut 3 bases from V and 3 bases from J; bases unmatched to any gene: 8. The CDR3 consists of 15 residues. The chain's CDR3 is CASSFASGLYYEQYF. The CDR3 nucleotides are TGTGCCAGCAGCTTCGCCTCGGGACTATACTACGAGCAGTACTTC.

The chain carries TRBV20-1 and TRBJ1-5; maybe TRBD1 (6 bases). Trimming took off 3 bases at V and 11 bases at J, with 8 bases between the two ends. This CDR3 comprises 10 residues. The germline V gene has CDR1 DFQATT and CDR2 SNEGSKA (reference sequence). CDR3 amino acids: CSASGQTQHF. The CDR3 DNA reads TGCAGTGCTAGCGGACAGACCCAGCATTTT.

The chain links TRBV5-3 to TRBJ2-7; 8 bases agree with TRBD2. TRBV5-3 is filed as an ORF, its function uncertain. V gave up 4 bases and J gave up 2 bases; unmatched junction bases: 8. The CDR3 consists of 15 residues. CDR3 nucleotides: TGTGCCAGAAGCCTACTAGCGGATTTAGCCTACGAGCAGTACTTC. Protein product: CARSLLADLAYEQYF.

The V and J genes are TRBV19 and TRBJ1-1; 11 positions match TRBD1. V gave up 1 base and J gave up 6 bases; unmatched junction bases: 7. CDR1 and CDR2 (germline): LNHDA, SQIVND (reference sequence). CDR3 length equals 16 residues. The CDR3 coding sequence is TGTGCCAGTAGTATAGGGACAGGGGGCCGATTCGCTGAAGCTTTCTTT. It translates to CASSIGTGGRFAEAFF.

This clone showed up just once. Here the CDR3 reads CASSTGRMNTEAFF. The CDR3 DNA is TGTGCCAGCAGTACGGGGCGGATGAACACTGAAGCTTTCTTT. This chain connects TRBV6-1 to TRBJ1-1, with D maybe TRBD1 (5 bases). CDR1 and CDR2 (germline): MNHNS, SASEGT. This CDR3 spans 14 amino acids. Trimming took 5 bases from V and 0 from J, leaving 10 bases between them.

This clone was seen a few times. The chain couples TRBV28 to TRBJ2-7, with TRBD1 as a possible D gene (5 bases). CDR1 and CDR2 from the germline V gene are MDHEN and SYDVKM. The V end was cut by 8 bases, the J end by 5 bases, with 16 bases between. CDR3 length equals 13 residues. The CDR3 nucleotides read TGTGCCAGCTCGATAACTGGGGCCCACGAGCAGTACTTC. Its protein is CASSITGAHEQYF.

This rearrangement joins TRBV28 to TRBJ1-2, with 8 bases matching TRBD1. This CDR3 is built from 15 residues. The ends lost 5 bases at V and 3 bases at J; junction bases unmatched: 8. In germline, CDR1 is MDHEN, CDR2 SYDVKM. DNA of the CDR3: TGTGCCAGCAGTGCCCGGGACAGGAGCTACTATGGCTACACCTTC. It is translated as CASSARDRSYYGYTF.

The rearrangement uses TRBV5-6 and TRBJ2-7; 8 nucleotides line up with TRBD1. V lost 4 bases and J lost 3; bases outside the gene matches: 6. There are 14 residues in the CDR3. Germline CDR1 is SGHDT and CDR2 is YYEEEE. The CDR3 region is CASSGMDRVYEQYF. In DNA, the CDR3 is TGTGCCAGCAGCGGGATGGACAGGGTCTACGAGCAGTACTTC. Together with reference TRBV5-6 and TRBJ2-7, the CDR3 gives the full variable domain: DAGVTQSPTHLIKTRGQQVTLRCSPKSGHDTVSWYQQALGQGPQFIFQYYEEEERQRGNFPDRFSGHQFPNYSSELNVNALLLGDSALYLCASSGMDRVYEQYFGPGTRLTVT.

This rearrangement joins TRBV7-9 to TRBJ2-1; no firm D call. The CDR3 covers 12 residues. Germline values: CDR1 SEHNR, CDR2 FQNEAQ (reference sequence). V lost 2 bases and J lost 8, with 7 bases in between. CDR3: CASSLLDDEQFF. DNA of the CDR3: TGTGCCAGCAGCTTATTGGATGATGAGCAGTTCTTC.

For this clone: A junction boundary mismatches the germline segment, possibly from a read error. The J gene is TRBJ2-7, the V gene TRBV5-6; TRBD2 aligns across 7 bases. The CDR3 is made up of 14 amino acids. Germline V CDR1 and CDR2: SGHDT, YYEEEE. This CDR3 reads CASSLAGVLHEQYF. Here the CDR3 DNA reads TGTGCCAGCAGTTTGGCGGGGGTGCTCCACGAGCAGTACTTC.

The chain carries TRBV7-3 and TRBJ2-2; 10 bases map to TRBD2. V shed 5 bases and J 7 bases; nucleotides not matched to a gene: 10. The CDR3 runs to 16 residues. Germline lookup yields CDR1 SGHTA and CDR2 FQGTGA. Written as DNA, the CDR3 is TGTGCCAGCAGCCCCAGCGGGAGGGCTGGGCACGGGGAGCTGTTTTTT. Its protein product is CASSPSGRAGHGELFF.

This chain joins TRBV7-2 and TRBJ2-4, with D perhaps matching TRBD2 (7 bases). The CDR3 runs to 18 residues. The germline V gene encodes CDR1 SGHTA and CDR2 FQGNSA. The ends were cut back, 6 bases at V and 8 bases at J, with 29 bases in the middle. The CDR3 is CASRALGGSGVRDDIQYF. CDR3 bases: TGTGCCAGCAGGGCCCTGGGGGGGTCAGGGGTCCGGGATGACATTCAGTACTTC.

The CDR3 region is CASSQELEAYNEQFF. In nucleotides, the CDR3 is TGCGCCAGCAGCCAAGAATTGGAGGCCTACAATGAGCAGTTCTTC. This chain uses TRBV4-3 with TRBJ2-1, with D possibly matching TRBD2 (5 bases). Looked up from germline, CDR1 is LGHNA and CDR2 is YSLEER. The CDR3 runs 15 residues. The V gene lost 0 bases and the J gene lost 2 bases, with 8 bases spanning the gap.

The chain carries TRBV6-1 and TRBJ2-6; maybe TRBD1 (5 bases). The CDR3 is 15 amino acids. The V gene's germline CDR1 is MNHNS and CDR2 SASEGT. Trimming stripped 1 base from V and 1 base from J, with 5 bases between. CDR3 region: CASSEGTSGANVLTF. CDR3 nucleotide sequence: TGTGCCAGCAGTGAAGGGACATCTGGGGCCAACGTCCTGACTTTC.

This CDR3 reads CASSSGHTSYEQYF. In DNA, the CDR3 is TGTGCCAGTAGTTCGGGACATACCTCCTACGAGCAGTACTTC. This rearrangement joins TRBV19 to TRBJ2-7; TRBD1 is a possible D gene (6 bases). Trimming left V 5 bases short and J 0 bases short, with 11 bases between. Looked up from germline, CDR1 is LNHDA and CDR2 is SQIVND (reference sequence). The CDR3 runs to 14 residues.

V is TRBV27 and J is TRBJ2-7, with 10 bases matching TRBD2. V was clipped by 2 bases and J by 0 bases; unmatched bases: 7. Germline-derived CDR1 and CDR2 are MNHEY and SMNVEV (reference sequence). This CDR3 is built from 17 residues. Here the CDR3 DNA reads TGTGCCAGCAGTTTAGGGTTAGCGGGAGGATCCTCCTACGAGCAGTACTTC. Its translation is CASSLGLAGGSSYEQYF.

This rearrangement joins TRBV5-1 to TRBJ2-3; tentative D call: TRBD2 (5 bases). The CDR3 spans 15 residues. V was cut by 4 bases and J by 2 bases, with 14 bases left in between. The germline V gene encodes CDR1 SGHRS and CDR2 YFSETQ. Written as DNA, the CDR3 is TGCGCCAGCAGCCCCGGGAACGTGGTCACAGATACGCAGTATTTT. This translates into CASSPGNVVTDTQYF.

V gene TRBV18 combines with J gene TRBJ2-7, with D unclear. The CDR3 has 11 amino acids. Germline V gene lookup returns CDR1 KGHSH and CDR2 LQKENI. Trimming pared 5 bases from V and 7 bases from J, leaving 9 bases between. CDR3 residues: CASSSTREQYF. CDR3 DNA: TGTGCCAGCTCATCGACACGGGAGCAGTACTTC.

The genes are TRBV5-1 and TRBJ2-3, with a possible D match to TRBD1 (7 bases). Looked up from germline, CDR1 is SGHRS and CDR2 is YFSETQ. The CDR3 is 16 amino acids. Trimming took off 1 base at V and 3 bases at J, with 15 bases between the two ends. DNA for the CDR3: TGCGCCAGCAGCTTGCCAGGGGGGTCGGGGACAGATACGCAGTATTTT. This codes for CASSLPGGSGTDTQYF.